The source of this T cell receptor (beta chain) is a study of graft-versus-host responses after intestinal transplantation. At the level of the study: The study gave all recipients anti-thymocyte globulin induction, then tacrolimus and steroids for about 3 years. General study points: Recipient marrow showed GvH clones, some seen first in ileum or blood.

Method: immunoSEQ multiplex PCR; TCRdb's copy keeps in-frame clones and lacks some. Of fewer than 120,000 clones in the sample, about 93% were seen once. Looked up from germline, CDR1 is MNHEY and CDR2 is SMNVEV (reference sequence). V lost 3 bases to trimming and J lost 5 bases; unmatched junction nucleotides: 9. The CDR3 spans 16 residues. Concerning this clone: The antigen remains unidentified.

Specimen: unstimulated CD8+ T cells sorted from spleen or lymph node cells, collected before intestinal transplant. The clonotype comes from a human donor who received an intestinal transplant. V gene TRBV27 combines with J gene TRBJ2-5; 10 bases align to TRBD1. For the CDR3, the DNA is TGTGCCAGCAGTTTTGAGACAGGGGGCATGTTGGAGACCCAGTACTTC. Translation gives CASSFETGGMLETQYF.